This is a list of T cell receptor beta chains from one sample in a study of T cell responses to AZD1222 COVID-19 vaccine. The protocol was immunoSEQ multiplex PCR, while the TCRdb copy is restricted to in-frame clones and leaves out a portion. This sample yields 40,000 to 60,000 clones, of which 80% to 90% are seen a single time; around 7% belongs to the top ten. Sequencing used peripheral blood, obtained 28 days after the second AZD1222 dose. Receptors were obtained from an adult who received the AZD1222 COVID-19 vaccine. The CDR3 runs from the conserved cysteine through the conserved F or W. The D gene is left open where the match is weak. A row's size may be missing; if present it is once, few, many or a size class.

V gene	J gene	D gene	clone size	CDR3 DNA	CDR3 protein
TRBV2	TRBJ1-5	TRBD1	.	TGTGCCAGCAATGGGGACAGGGTAAATCAGCCCCAGCATTTT	CASNGDRVNQPQHF
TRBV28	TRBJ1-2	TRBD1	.	TGTGCCAGCAGTTCCGGGACAGTCTACTATGGCTACACCTTC	CASSSGTVYYGYTF
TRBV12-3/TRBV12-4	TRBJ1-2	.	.	TGTGCCAGCTCCAGGGCCAACTATGGCTACACCTTC	CASSRANYGYTF
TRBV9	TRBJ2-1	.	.	TGTGCCAGCAGCGTAGTTACGAGCTCCTACAATGAGCAGTTCTTC	CASSVVTSSYNEQFF
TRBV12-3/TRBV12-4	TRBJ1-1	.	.	TGTGCCAGCAGCCGGGGGAGGGCCACTGAAGCTTTCTTT	CASSRGRATEAFF
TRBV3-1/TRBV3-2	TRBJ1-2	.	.	TGTGCCAGCAGCCAAGGACCCGGGCAGCGCTATGGCTACACCTTC	CASSQGPGQRYGYTF
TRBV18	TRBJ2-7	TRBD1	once	TGTGCCAGCTCACGGGGACAGGGGGTCACCTACGAGCAGTACTTC	CASSRGQGVTYEQYF
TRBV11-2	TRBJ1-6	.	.	TGTGCCAGCAGCCCACGGACAGCCCATAATTCACCCCTCCACTTT	CASSPRTAHNSPLHF
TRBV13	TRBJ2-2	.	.	TGTGCCAGCAGCTTAGGTCGGAACAGCGGGGAGCTGTTTTTT	CASSLGRNSGELFF
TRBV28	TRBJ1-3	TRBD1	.	TGTGCCAGCAGTTCGGGACAGGTAGAGGGAAACACCATATATTTT	CASSSGQVEGNTIYF
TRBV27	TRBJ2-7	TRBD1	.	TGTGCCAGCAGTAAAGGGACAGCCTACGAGCAGTACTTC	CASSKGTAYEQYF
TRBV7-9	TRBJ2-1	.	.	TGTGCCAGCAGCTCCGTGGGTGATGAGCAGTTCTTC	CASSSVGDEQFF
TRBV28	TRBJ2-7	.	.	TGTGCCAGCAGTTTAGGAGGGGATACCTACGAGCAGTACTTC	CASSLGGDTYEQYF
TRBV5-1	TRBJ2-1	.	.	TGCGCCAGCAGCTCGCAGGGTCCCCCCGATGAGCAGTTCTTC	CASSSQGPPDEQFF
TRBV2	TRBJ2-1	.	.	TGTGCCAGCAGTGACAGGGATGAGCAGTTCTTC	CASSDRDEQFF
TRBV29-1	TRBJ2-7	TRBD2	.	TGCAGCGTTGAACGGACTAGCGGGGCCTACGAGCAGTACTTC	CSVERTSGAYEQYF
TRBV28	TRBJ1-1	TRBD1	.	TGTGCCAGCAGTTCCCACAGGGGGGCGTACACTGAAGCTTTCTTT	CASSSHRGAYTEAFF
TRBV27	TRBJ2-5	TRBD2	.	TGTGCCAGCAGTTTCGGCGGGAGGGGGCAAGAGACCCAGTACTTC	CASSFGGRGQETQYF
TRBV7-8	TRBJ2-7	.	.	TGTGCCAGCAGCTCTACTACCGGGGGATACGAGCAGTACTTC	CASSSTTGGYEQYF
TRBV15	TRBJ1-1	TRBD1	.	TGTGCCACCAGCAGAGGGCCTGGACAGGACCCGAGGAAAGCTTTCTTT	CATSRGPGQDPRKAFF
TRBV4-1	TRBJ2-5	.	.	TGCGCCAGCAGCCGAGCGGGCCGAGAGACCCAGTACTTC	CASSRAGRETQYF
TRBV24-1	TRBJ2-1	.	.	TGTGCCACCAGCAACGGACTTGGGAGGGGGAATGAGCAGTTCTTC	CATSNGLGRGNEQFF
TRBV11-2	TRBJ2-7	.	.	TGTGCCAGCAGCGTTCGTTACGAGCAGTACTTC	CASSVRYEQYF
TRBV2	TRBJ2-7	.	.	TGTGCCAGCAGTGAAGCGGACAAGTTCCCCGACGAGCAGTACTTC	CASSEADKFPDEQYF
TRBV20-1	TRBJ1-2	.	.	TGCAGTGCTAGGGGCACCTATGGCTACACCTTC	CSARGTYGYTF
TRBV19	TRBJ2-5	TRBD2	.	TGTGCCAGTAGTCCGCTAGCGGGGCTCCAAGAGACCCAGTACTTC	CASSPLAGLQETQYF
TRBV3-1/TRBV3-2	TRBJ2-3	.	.	TGTGCCAGCAGCCAAGAGACTAGGTTCAGGGGGTCGGATACGCAGTATTTT	CASSQETRFRGSDTQYF
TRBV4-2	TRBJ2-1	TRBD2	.	TGTGCCAGCAGCCAAGCGGCGGGAGTTTCTTATGAGCAGTTCTTC	CASSQAAGVSYEQFF
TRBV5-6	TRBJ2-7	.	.	TGTGCCAGCAGCTCCAGGGTGTCCTACGAGCAGTACTTC	CASSSRVSYEQYF
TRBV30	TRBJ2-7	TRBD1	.	TGTGCCTGGGCCCGGGACAGGGGGAACGAGCAGTACTTC	CAWARDRGNEQYF
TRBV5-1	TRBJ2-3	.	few	TGCGCCAGCAGCTTGGTAGGGGACAGCACAGATACGCAGTATTTT	CASSLVGDSTDTQYF
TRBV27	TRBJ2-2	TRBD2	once	TGTGCCAGCAGTTCTTACGGGACTAGCGGAGGCACCGGGGAGCTGTTTTTT	CASSSYGTSGGTGELFF
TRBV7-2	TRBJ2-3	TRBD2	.	TGTGCCAGCAGCTACGGCGGGAGGAGCACAGATACGCAGTATTTT	CASSYGGRSTDTQYF
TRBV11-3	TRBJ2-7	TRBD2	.	TGTGCCAGCAGCTTAGTGCCTAGCGGCGAGCAGTACTTC	CASSLVPSGEQYF
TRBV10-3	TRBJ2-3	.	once	TGTGCCATCAGTGAGCTTGATGGGACAGATACGCAGTATTTT	CAISELDGTDTQYF
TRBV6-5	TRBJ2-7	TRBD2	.	TGTGCCAGCAGTTACGTGAATAGCGGGAGAGGGGAGCAGTACTTC	CASSYVNSGRGEQYF
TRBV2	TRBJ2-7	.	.	TGTGCCAGCAGTGAAGGTCCAATGGGGTCCTACGAGCAGTACTTC	CASSEGPMGSYEQYF
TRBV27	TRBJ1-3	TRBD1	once	TGTGCCAGACACCGGAGGGGGCAGGGTGGAAACACCATATATTTT	CARHRRGQGGNTIYF
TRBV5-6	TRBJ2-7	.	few	TGTGCCAGCAGCTTTCCTGATTCCTACGAGCAGTACTTC	CASSFPDSYEQYF
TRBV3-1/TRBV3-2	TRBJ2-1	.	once	TGTGCCAGCAGCCAAGATTGGGAACAGGGCTTCTATGAGCAGTTCTTC	CASSQDWEQGFYEQFF
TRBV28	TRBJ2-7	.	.	TGTGCCAGCAGTTCTCCGGGGGTTAGGGATACCTACGAGCAGTACTTC	CASSSPGVRDTYEQYF
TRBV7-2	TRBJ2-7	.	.	TGTGCCAGCAGCCCGGCCTCCTACGAGCAGTACTTC	CASSPASYEQYF
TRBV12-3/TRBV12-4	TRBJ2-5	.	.	TGTGCCAGCAGTTTCGGCGGTCAAGAGACCCAGTACTTC	CASSFGGQETQYF
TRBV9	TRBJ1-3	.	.	TGTGCCAGCAGCGTGGGGGGCGCTGGAAACACCATATATTTT	CASSVGGAGNTIYF
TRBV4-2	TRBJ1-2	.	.	TGTGCCAGCAGCCAAGTAGGGGATGGCTACACCTTC	CASSQVGDGYTF
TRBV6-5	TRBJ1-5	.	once	TGTGCCAGCAGTTACGGGTATAGACAGCCCCAGCATTTT	CASSYGYRQPQHF
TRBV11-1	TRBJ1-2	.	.	TGTGCCAGCAGTTCGAACCAGAACTATGGCTACACCTTC	CASSSNQNYGYTF
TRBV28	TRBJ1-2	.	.	TGTGCCAGCAGTTTAGTCGGAGGCTATGGCTACACCTTC	CASSLVGGYGYTF
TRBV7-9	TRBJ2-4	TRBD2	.	TGTGCCAGCAGCTTATGGGCGGGAGGGCCTGGAAACATTCAGTACTTC	CASSLWAGGPGNIQYF
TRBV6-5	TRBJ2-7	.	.	TGTGCCAGCAGTTACCAGCCAGGGAGCTCCTACGAGCAGTACTTC	CASSYQPGSSYEQYF
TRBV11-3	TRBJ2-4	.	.	TGTGCCAGCAGCTTACGTGGCAAAAACATTCAGTACTTC	CASSLRGKNIQYF
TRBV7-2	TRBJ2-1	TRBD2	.	TGTGCCAGCAGCCCGCGACTAGCGGGAAAGGGGGAGCAGTTCTTC	CASSPRLAGKGEQFF
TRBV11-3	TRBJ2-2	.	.	TGTGCCAGCAGCTTAGGCATAGGGTACACCGGGGAGCTGTTTTTT	CASSLGIGYTGELFF